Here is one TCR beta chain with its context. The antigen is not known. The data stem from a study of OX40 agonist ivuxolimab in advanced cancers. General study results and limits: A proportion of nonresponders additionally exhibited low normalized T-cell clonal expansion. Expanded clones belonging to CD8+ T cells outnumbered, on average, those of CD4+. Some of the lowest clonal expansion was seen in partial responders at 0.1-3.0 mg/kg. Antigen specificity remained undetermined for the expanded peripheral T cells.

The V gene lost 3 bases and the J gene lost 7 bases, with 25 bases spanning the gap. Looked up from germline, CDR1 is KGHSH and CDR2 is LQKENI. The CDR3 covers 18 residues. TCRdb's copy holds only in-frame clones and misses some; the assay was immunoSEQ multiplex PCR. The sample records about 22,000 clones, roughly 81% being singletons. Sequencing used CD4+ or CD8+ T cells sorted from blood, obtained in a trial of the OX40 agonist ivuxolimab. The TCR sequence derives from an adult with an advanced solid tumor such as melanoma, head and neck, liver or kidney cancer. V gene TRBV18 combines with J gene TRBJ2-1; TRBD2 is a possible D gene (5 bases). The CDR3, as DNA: TGTGCCAGCTCACCGCCATTACGGGAAAGGCGGCATTGGAATGAGCAGTTCTTC. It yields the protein CASSPPLRERRHWNEQFF. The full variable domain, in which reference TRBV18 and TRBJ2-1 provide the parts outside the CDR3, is NAGVMQNPRHLVRRRGQEARLRCSPMKGHSHVYWYRQLPEEGLKFMVYLQKENIIDESGMPKERFSAEFPKEGPSILRIQQVVRGDSAAYFCASSPPLRERRHWNEQFFGPGTRLTVL.